Listed below are T cell receptor beta chains from one sample, sequenced in a study of shared clonotypes between healthy human individuals. TCRdb keeps only in-frame clones here, not all; method: immunoSEQ multiplex PCR. The data show approximately 600,000 clones, 85% to 95% seen once. Sequenced sample: naive CD8+ T cells sorted from blood. Receptor source: a woman younger than 45 in good health. Each CDR3 is given with its conserved first and last residue. A D gene is named only where the DNA matches it firmly. The size of a clone is reported for some rows only, either as once, few or many, or as a class for expanded clones.

j_gene,v_gene,len,d_gene,abundance,CDR3aa,CDR3nt
TRBJ1-3,TRBV9,14,TRBD1,-,CASSSTGAGNTIYF,TGTGCCAGCAGCTCGACAGGGGCCGGAAACACCATATATTTT
TRBJ1-4,TRBV6-1,16,TRBD1,-,CASSDTDRDLGEKLFF,TGTGCCAGCAGTGACACCGACAGGGACCTTGGTGAAAAACTGTTTTTT
TRBJ2-7,TRBV5-1,15,-,-,CASSLTTGASYEQYF,TGCGCCAGCAGCTTGACGACGGGGGCCTCCTACGAGCAGTACTTC
TRBJ2-7,TRBV11-3,14,-,-,CASSLTPGLYEQYF,TGTGCCAGCAGCTTAACCCCGGGATTATACGAGCAGTACTTC
TRBJ2-1,TRBV9,14,TRBD2,-,CASSIAGSYNEQFF,TGTGCCAGCAGTATAGCGGGATCCTACAATGAGCAGTTCTTC
TRBJ2-7,TRBV27,13,-,-,CASSSLGGNEQYF,TGTGCCAGCAGCTCCCTAGGTGGGAACGAGCAGTACTTC
TRBJ1-1,TRBV2,14,-,-,CASSELNRGTEAFF,TGTGCCAGCAGTGAACTTAACCGGGGCACTGAAGCTTTCTTT
TRBJ1-2,TRBV5-1,16,-,-,CASSFGRGPGDYGYTF,TGCGCCAGCAGCTTCGGCCGGGGCCCAGGGGACTATGGCTACACCTTC
TRBJ2-7,TRBV7-8,16,TRBD1,-,CASSPDPRQGTDEQYF,TGTGCCAGCAGCCCCGACCCAAGACAGGGAACGGACGAGCAGTACTTC
TRBJ2-1,TRBV4-2,17,-,-,CASSQGRAGTLYNEQFF,TGTGCCAGCAGCCAAGGGAGGGCTGGGACTTTATACAATGAGCAGTTCTTC
TRBJ2-5,TRBV29-1,13,-,-,CSVEWGQQETQYF,TGCAGCGTTGAATGGGGGCAGCAAGAGACCCAGTACTTC
TRBJ1-1,TRBV6-1,13,-,-,CASSEYGNTEAFF,TGTGCCAGCAGTGAGTACGGGAACACTGAAGCTTTCTTT
TRBJ1-1,TRBV6-6,12,-,-,CASSRGGYEAFF,TGTGCCAGCAGCCGGGGGGGGTATGAAGCTTTCTTT
TRBJ1-4,TRBV28,10,-,-,CASSYGVLFF,TGTGCCAGCAGCTACGGGGTACTGTTTTTT
TRBJ1-3,TRBV6-1,15,-,-,CASTEWHSSGNTIYF,TGTGCCAGCACCGAATGGCACAGCTCTGGAAACACCATATATTTT
TRBJ2-7,TRBV27,12,-,-,CASRLEGSEQYF,TGTGCCAGCAGATTAGAAGGGAGCGAGCAGTACTTC
TRBJ2-1,TRBV4-1,14,TRBD1,-,CASSPRTGGNEQFF,TGCGCCAGCAGCCCCCGGACAGGGGGGAATGAGCAGTTCTTC
TRBJ2-1,TRBV4-2,17,TRBD2,-,CASSQEGDGRLNNEQFF,TGTGCCAGCAGCCAAGAGGGAGACGGGAGGTTGAACAATGAGCAGTTCTTC
TRBJ2-1,TRBV7-9,15,-,-,CASSLTTEGHNEQFF,TGTGCCAGCAGCCTTACTACGGAGGGCCACAATGAGCAGTTCTTC
TRBJ2-7,TRBV11-2,15,TRBD2,-,CASSLGTSSHYEQYF,TGTGCCAGCAGCTTAGGGACTAGCAGCCACTACGAGCAGTACTTC
TRBJ2-7,TRBV30,15,TRBD2,-,CAWSTGTSGRYEQYF,TGTGCCTGGAGTACCGGGACTAGCGGGAGGTACGAGCAGTACTTC
TRBJ2-1,TRBV11-2,14,-,-,CASSLDIGHNEQFF,TGTGCCAGCAGCTTAGATATCGGACACAATGAGCAGTTCTTC
TRBJ2-7,TRBV5-6,12,-,-,CASSPGGLEQYF,TGTGCCAGCAGCCCGGGTGGTCTCGAGCAGTACTTC
TRBJ2-1,TRBV5-8,13,-,-,CASSLVLGNEQFF,TGTGCCAGCAGCTTGGTACTTGGAAATGAGCAGTTCTTC
TRBJ2-2,TRBV4-2,14,-,-,CASSQEGLTGELFF,TGTGCCAGCAGCCAAGAAGGGCTCACCGGGGAGCTGTTTTTT
TRBJ2-2,TRBV29-1,15,TRBD2,-,CSVEEAGVGTGELFF,TGCAGCGTTGAAGAGGCGGGAGTAGGCACCGGGGAGCTGTTTTTT
TRBJ2-5,TRBV7-9,17,TRBD2,-,CATKAPAGDGRGETQYF,TGTGCCACCAAAGCCCCGGCGGGAGACGGCCGGGGGGAGACCCAGTACTTC
TRBJ2-1,TRBV12-5,12,-,-,CASGLTQLEQFF,TGTGCTAGTGGTTTGACCCAACTAGAGCAGTTCTTC
TRBJ1-2,TRBV4-2,16,-,-,CASSQFWSGTPDGYTF,TGTGCCAGCAGCCAATTTTGGTCAGGGACGCCCGATGGCTACACCTTC
TRBJ2-1,TRBV15,15,-,once,CATSRDSTSLNEQFF,TGTGCCACCAGCAGAGATTCTACTTCCCTGAATGAGCAGTTCTTC
TRBJ1-2,TRBV27,15,-,-,CASASVNRVSYGYTF,TGTGCCAGCGCCTCAGTGAACAGGGTCTCCTATGGCTACACCTTC
TRBJ2-2,TRBV14,17,-,once,CASSQVFRTANTGELFF,TGTGCCAGCAGCCAAGTTTTCAGGACCGCGAACACCGGGGAGCTGTTTTTT
TRBJ2-7,TRBV10-2,13,TRBD1,-,CASSIQGFDEQYF,TGCGCCAGCAGCATACAGGGGTTCGACGAGCAGTACTTC
TRBJ1-1,TRBV5-1,15,-,-,CASSFGRGGGTEAFF,TGCGCCAGCAGCTTCGGCCGGGGAGGGGGCACTGAAGCTTTCTTT
TRBJ2-7,TRBV5-1,14,TRBD1,-,CASSLVQGIHEQYF,TGCGCCAGCAGCTTAGTACAGGGGATCCACGAGCAGTACTTC
TRBJ1-1,TRBV5-1,13,-,-,CATSAGLNTEAFF,TGCGCCACCTCCGCGGGGTTAAACACTGAAGCTTTCTTT
TRBJ2-1,TRBV28,16,-,-,CASRLTLTGRDNEQFF,TGTGCCAGCAGGTTAACGCTGACAGGGAGGGACAATGAGCAGTTCTTC
TRBJ1-1,TRBV10-2,13,-,-,CASSVGRVTEAFF,TGCGCCAGCAGTGTAGGGCGCGTCACTGAAGCTTTCTTT
TRBJ2-1,TRBV5-4,11,-,few,CASSFNNEQFF,TGTGCCAGCAGCTTCAACAATGAGCAGTTCTTC
TRBJ2-7,TRBV30,15,-,-,CAWSSTHSSSYEQYF,TGTGCCTGGAGCTCTACTCACTCGAGCTCCTACGAGCAGTACTTC
TRBJ2-3,TRBV9,16,TRBD2,-,CASSVASREYPDTQYF,TGTGCCAGCAGCGTAGCTTCGCGGGAGTACCCAGATACGCAGTATTTT
TRBJ2-5,TRBV4-2,17,TRBD1,-,CASSPETGGGLQETQYF,TGTGCCAGCAGCCCAGAGACAGGGGGCGGTTTGCAGGAGACCCAGTACTTC
TRBJ2-7,TRBV6-5,13,-,-,CASSLTASYEQYF,TGTGCCAGCAGTTTGACTGCCTCCTACGAGCAGTACTTC
TRBJ2-7,TRBV4-2,15,-,-,CASSQEGLAGNEQYF,TGTGCCAGCAGCCAAGAGGGGCTAGCAGGCAACGAGCAGTACTTC
TRBJ1-1,TRBV9,14,TRBD1,-,CASSGGQTNTEAFF,TGTGCCAGCAGCGGGGGACAGACGAACACTGAAGCTTTCTTT
TRBJ1-5,TRBV19,14,-,-,CASRSEPSNQPQHF,TGTGCCAGTAGGTCAGAACCTAGCAATCAGCCCCAGCATTTT